This T cell receptor (beta chain) was retrieved from a study of shared clonotypes between healthy human individuals (dated by TCRdb to 2018 to 2020). About the investigation overall: The cohort comprised a couple of women and a few men aged 18 to 49 years. To increase sequencing depth and limit assay-specific biases, TCR repertoire library preparation and sequencing were carried out by different laboratories using diverse techniques. Between about 0.94 and 8.9 billion PBMCs per donor were obtained by leukapheresis. To estimate repertoire size and how much clonotype sharing occurs between individuals, the study deeply sequenced the blood TCR repertoires of about five healthy adults.

As for this clone: Its antigen has not been determined. The sample holds no much larger clone one base away, and base qualities are not on file.

The donors were healthy, HIV-negative adults who had no recently reported acute infections or vaccinations. Every donor was a Caucasian adult living in Nashville, Tennessee, USA. For unsorted samples, some 87 million PBMCs were counted, and genomic DNA was extracted using the QIAamp DNA Blood Mini kit. Blood was obtained by leukapheresis, after which PBMCs were separated by Ficoll-Histopaque density gradient centrifugation and cryopreserved in liquid nitrogen vapor phase. What the research found in general, with its limitations: Because the study included only a small number of donors, the genetic and exposure-history diversity represented was limited. Pairwise subsampling indicated that sequencing depth was expected to affect the degree of clonotype sharing among donors. Sampling was restricted to blood, and TCR repertoires in tissue are likely to differ from TCR repertoires in blood.

Using the deep immunoSEQ assay, multiplex PCR amplified TCR CDR3 regions from genomic DNA. Genomic DNA extracted from each cell subset was distributed evenly over all wells of several immunoSEQ 96-well plates, and each plate served as one replicate. For unsorted PBMC, around 330 ng genomic DNA, equal to 25,000 to 35,000 T cell genomes, was loaded into each replicate PCR. Ten immunoSEQ deep assay plates were used to sequence the unsorted PBMC genomic DNA. The purified libraries were quantified using a Qubit 3.0 fluorometer, sized with a Bioanalyzer 2100, and then quantified again using the KAPA Library Quantification kit. Each immunoSEQ 96-well plate was sequenced on its own single-read 150-cycle Illumina NextSeq 550 flow cell. The original pipeline was this. The immunoSEQ output contained only junctional sequences without quality scores, so filtering could not match that applied to full-length reads. Sequences were annotated with PyIR, a Python wrapper for IgBLAST v1.9, and V/J genes and CDR3 were assigned using IMGT germline references. Any read was removed if the V/J assignment was weak (E-value above 1e-6), the CDR3 was missing, or the read contained stop codons, out-of-frame junctions, or ambiguous translated residues. V3J clonotypes were defined as sequences sharing the same inferred V gene, J gene, and CDR3 amino acid sequence. The percentage overlap between two repertoires was calculated by dividing the number of shared unique clonotypes by the size of the smaller repertoire. Repertoire richness was assessed with RTK rarefaction, the Chao1 estimator, and Recon v2.1 estimates of unobserved clonotypes. TCRdb took over this immuneACCESS table, retaining in-frame rearrangements with V and J assigned. Such tables are incomplete; in checked studies, under half of the missing clones stem from an unresolved V gene, and the remainder is unexplained. D and trimming come from the DNA, and the V and J calls and clone size come from that table. The sample records about 480,000 clones, 75% to 80% of which are singletons. The ten largest clonotypes hold around 13% of the sample.

The germline V gene yields SGHDN for CDR1 and FVKESK for CDR2. The trim is 4 bases for V and 4 bases for J, with a gap of 16 bases between the germline ends. The CDR3 numbers 15 residues from cysteine through phenylalanine. Here the CDR3 DNA is all that survives: 45 bases in frame from base 1. The TCR sequence derives from a woman aged 40 to 49 in good health. Some clones in this sample may be carry-over from other donors' samples. The V gene is TRBV14 and the J gene is TRBJ1-2; TRBD1 is possibly the D segment (5 matching bases). The specimen was PBMCs. The DNA is as follows: TGTGCCAGCAGCCGTGACACGGGGACCCCCTATGGCTACACCTTC. The encoded protein is CASSRDTGTPYGYTF.